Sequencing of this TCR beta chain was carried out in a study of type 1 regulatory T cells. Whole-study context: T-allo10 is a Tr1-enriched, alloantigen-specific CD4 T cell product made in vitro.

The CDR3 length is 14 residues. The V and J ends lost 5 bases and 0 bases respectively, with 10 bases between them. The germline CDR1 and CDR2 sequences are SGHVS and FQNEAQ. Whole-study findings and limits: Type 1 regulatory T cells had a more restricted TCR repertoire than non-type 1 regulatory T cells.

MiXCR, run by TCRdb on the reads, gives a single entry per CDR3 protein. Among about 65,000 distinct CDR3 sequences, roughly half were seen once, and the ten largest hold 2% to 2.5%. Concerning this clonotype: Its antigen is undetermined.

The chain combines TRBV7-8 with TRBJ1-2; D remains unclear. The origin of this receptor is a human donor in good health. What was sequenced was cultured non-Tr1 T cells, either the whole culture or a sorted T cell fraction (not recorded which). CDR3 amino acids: CASSAGGTNYGYTF. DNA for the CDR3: TGTGCCAGCAGCGCAGGAGGAACTAACTATGGCTACACCTTC.